The clone carrying this T cell receptor beta chain was counted only a few times. This sample is part of a study of blood T cells in healthy people across ages. Study details: Template-switching capture recovered about one barcoded beta molecule per two T cells.

PCR was performed a second time for about 7 to 11 cycles using a sample-barcoded 5' primer and a J-beta primer mix. Using its own MiXCR run on the 5' RACE reads, TCRdb lists one record per CDR3 protein. The sample lists 750,000 to 1,000,000 distinct CDR3 sequences, approximately 32% seen once, with 10% in the top ten. In germline, CDR1 is LGHDT, CDR2 YNNKEL (reference sequence). Trimming cost V 0 bases and J 4 bases, with 9 bases left between them. The CDR3 has 14 amino acids. These data also featured in a second study, about T cells of mothers and their children.

This clonotype was obtained from a woman between 35 and 50 years old in good health. Sequencing was carried out using blood. This chain links TRBV3-1 with TRBJ1-2, with D unresolved. CDR3 sequence (DNA): TGTGCCAGCAGCCAAGATCCCCGGATCTATGGCTACACCTTC. This translates into CASSQDPRIYGYTF. The complete variable domain, with remaining parts taken from reference TRBV3-1 and TRBJ1-2, reads DTAVSQTPKYLVTQMGNDKSIKCEQNLGHDTMYWYKQDSKKFLKIMFSYNNKELIINETVPNRFSPKSPDKAHLNLHINSLELGDSAVYFCASSQDPRIYGYTFGSGTRLTVV.